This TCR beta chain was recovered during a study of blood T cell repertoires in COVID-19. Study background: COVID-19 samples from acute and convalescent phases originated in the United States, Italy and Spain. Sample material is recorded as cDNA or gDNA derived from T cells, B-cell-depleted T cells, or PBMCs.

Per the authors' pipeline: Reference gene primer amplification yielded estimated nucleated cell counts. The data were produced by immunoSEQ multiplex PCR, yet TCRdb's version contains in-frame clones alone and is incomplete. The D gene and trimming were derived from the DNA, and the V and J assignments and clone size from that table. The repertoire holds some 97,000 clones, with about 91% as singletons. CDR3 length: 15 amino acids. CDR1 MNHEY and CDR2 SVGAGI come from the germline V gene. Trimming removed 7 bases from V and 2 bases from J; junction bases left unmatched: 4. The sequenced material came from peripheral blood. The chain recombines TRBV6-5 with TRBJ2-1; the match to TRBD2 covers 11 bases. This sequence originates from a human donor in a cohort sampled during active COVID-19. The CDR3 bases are TGTGCCAGCAACCAACTAGCGGGAGCCTACAATGAGCAGTTCTTC. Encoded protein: CASNQLAGAYNEQFF.